This T cell receptor beta chain came from a study of technical replicates of blood from a few donors. V shed 3 bases, J shed 5 bases, and the junction held 10 bases outside the gene matches. This CDR3 contains 16 residues. The germline CDR1 and CDR2 sequences are SGDLS and YYNGEE. Generated by immunoSEQ multiplex PCR, the TCRdb table keeps only in-frame clones and is missing some. The sample has 65,000 to 90,000 clones, over 95% seen once. The chain recombines TRBV9 with TRBJ2-2, with 7 bases that match TRBD2. The sequence was obtained from a human donor in good health. Sequencing was done on a sample of T cells isolated from PBMCs. CDR3 DNA: TGTGCCAGCAGCGCCGAGAGCGGGATTGGGACCGGGGAGCTGTTTTTT. This gives the protein CASSAESGIGTGELFF. Full variable domain (missing parts from reference TRBV9 and TRBJ2-2): DSGVTQTPKHLITATGQRVTLRCSPRSGDLSVYWYQQSLDQGLQFLIQYYNGEERAKGNILERFSAQQFPDLHSELNLSSLELGDSALYFCASSAESGIGTGELFFGEGSRLTVL.